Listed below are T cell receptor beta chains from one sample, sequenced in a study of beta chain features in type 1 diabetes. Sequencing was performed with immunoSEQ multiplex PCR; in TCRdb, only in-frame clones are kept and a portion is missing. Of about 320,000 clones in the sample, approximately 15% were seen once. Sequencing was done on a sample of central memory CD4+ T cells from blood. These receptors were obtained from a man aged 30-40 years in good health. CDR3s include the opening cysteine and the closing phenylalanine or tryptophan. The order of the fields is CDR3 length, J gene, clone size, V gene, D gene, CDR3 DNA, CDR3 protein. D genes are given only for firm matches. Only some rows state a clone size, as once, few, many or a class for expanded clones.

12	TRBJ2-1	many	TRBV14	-	TGTGCCAGCAGCCAATTTACCAATGAGCAGTTCTTC	CASSQFTNEQFF
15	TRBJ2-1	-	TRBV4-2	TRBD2	TGTGCCAGCAGCTTCCCTAGCGGAGGGCGGAATGAGCAGTTCTTC	CASSFPSGGRNEQFF
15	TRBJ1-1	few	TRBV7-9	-	TGTGCCAGCAGCTTGGACGGGAACCTAAACACTGAAGCTTTCTTT	CASSLDGNLNTEAFF
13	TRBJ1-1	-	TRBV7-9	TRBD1	TGTGCCAGCAATAGGGGGCTGGGGACTGAAGCTTTCTTT	CASNRGLGTEAFF
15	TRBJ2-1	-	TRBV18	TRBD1	TGTGCCAGCTCACCACGGGACAGGGTGTACAATGAGCAGTTCTTC	CASSPRDRVYNEQFF
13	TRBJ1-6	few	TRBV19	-	TGTGCCAGTAATCGGGGGATTGAGTCACCCCTCCACTTT	CASNRGIESPLHF
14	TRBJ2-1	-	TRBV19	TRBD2	TGTGCCAGTAGTGATAGCGGGGGGGCCAATGAGCAGTTCTTC	CASSDSGGANEQFF
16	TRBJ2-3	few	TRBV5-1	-	TGCGCCAGCAGCGCATTGGGGTCCCTGGGAACAGATACGCAGTATTTT	CASSALGSLGTDTQYF
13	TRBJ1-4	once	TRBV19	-	TGTGCCAGTACCGGCAGATTTAATGAAAAACTGTTTTTT	CASTGRFNEKLFF
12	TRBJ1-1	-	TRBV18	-	TGTGCCAGCTCACCCCCGAACACTGAAGCTTTCTTT	CASSPPNTEAFF
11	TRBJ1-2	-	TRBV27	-	TGTGCCAGACAGACGTTCTATGGCTACACCTTC	CARQTFYGYTF
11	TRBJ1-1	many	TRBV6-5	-	TGTGCCAGCTCCAGGGAAACTGAAGCTTTCTTT	CASSRETEAFF
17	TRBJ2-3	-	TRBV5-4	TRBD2	TGTGCCAGCAGCTTGGAACTTAGCGGGAGGGCGGGGGATACGCAGTATTTT	CASSLELSGRAGDTQYF
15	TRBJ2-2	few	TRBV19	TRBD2	TGTGCCAGTTTGGCCGGAGCGGGGATTACCGGGGAGCTGTTTTTT	CASLAGAGITGELFF
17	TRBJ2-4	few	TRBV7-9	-	TGTGCCAGCAGCTTAAGGCCATCAGGGATGGGGAAAAACATTCAGTACTTC	CASSLRPSGMGKNIQYF
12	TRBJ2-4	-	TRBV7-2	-	TGTGCCAGCAGCTCACCTCCGGGACAAGAGTACTTC	CASSSPPGQEYF
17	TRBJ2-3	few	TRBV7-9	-	TGTGCCAGCAGCTTGGGTATCGGGACTGGGGGCACAGATACGCAGTATTTT	CASSLGIGTGGTDTQYF
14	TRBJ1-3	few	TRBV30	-	TGTGCCTGGGAAAGGGGAACCTCTGGAAACACCATATATTTT	CAWERGTSGNTIYF
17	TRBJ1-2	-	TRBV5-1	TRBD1	TGCGCCAGCAGCTCGGGAGGGACAGGACCGTACCCCTCCGGCTACACCTTC	CASSSGGTGPYPSGYTF
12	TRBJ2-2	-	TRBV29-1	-	TGCAGCGTTATCAGATGGGGCGGGGAGCTGTTTTTT	CSVIRWGGELFF
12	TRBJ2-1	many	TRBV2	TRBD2	TGTGCCAGCAGTGGCCAGCGGGAGTGGCAGTTCTTC	CASSGQREWQFF
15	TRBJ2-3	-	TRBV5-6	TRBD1	TGTGCCAGCAGCATTGACAGGGCGTTGACAGATACGCAGTATTTT	CASSIDRALTDTQYF
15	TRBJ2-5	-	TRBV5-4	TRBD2	TGTGCCAGCAGCAAAGCGGGGGGGCCTGGGGAGACCCAGTACTTC	CASSKAGGPGETQYF
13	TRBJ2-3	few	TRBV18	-	TGTGCCAGCTCACCATCTCAAAGAGATACGCAGTATTTT	CASSPSQRDTQYF
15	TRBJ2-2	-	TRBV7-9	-	TGTGCCAGCAGCTTAGCCGGGCTAGACGGCGGGGAGCTGTTTTTT	CASSLAGLDGGELFF
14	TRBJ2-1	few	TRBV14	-	TGTGCCAGCAGCTTTGGGTCGGGAAGGCATGAGCAGTTCTTC	CASSFGSGRHEQFF
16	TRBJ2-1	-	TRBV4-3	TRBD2	TGCGCCAGCAGCCAAGATTCGGGGCTAGCGGGCAATGAGCAGTTCTTC	CASSQDSGLAGNEQFF
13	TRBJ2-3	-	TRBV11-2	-	TGTGCCAGCAGCTTAATGGCTGGAGATACGCAGTATTTT	CASSLMAGDTQYF
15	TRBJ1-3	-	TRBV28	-	TGTGCCAGCAGTTTACCAACAGGGACAGGAAACACCATATATTTT	CASSLPTGTGNTIYF
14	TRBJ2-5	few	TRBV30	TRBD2	TGTGCCTGGAGTGTGGGCGGGAGTTACGAGACCCAGTACTTC	CAWSVGGSYETQYF
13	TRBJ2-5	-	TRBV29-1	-	TGCAGCGTTGAGGACAGTAATCAAGAGACCCAGTACTTC	CSVEDSNQETQYF
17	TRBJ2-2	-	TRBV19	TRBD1	TGTGCCAGTAGTATAGATCGGGCTAGGGGGCGGACCGGGGAGCTGTTTTTT	CASSIDRARGRTGELFF
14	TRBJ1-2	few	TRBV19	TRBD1	TGTGCCAGTAGCGTGGACAGGGGAGGCTATGGCTACACCTTC	CASSVDRGGYGYTF
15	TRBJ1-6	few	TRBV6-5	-	TGTGCCAGCAGTTACCCTCGGGACTACAATTCACCCCTCCACTTT	CASSYPRDYNSPLHF
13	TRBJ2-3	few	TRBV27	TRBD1	TGTGCCAGCAGGATACAGGGGACAGATACGCAGTATTTT	CASRIQGTDTQYF
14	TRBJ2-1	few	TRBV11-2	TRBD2	TGTGCCAGCAGCTTAGCCGGGGGGGCCATTGAGCAGTTCTTC	CASSLAGGAIEQFF
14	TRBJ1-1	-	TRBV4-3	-	TGCGCCAGCAGCCAAGTCCTTCTACGGACTGAAGCTTTCTTT	CASSQVLLRTEAFF
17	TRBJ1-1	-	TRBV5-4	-	TGTGCCAGCAGCCCCGCCATCCAAAAGACGAGGGCGGTTGAAGCTTTCTTT	CASSPAIQKTRAVEAFF
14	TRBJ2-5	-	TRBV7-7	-	TGTGCCAGCAGCTTTGGTGGGCCTCAAGAGACCCAGTACTTC	CASSFGGPQETQYF
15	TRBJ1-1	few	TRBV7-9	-	TGTGCCAGCACCCACTCGGGCAACAAGAACACTGAAGCTTTCTTT	CASTHSGNKNTEAFF
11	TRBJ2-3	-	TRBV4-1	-	TGCGCCAGCAGCCGAACAGATACGCAGTATTTT	CASSRTDTQYF
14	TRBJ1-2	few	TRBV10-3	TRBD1	TGTGCCAGCAGTCCCGCGACAGGGAGGGATGGCTACACCTTC	CASSPATGRDGYTF
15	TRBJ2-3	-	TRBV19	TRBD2	TGTGCCAGTAGTAAGGGACTAGCGGGCACAGATACGCAGTATTTT	CASSKGLAGTDTQYF
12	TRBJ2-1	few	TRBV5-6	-	TGTGCCAGCAGCTTGGGCCAGGATGAGCAGTTCTTC	CASSLGQDEQFF